Listed here is a single T cell receptor beta chain. Its specificity is unknown. The record originates from a study of T cell clones after liver transplantation. Points from the study as a whole: Small, mixed patient groups and varying post-transplant times limit these conclusions. Rather than being deleted, graft donor-reactive T cells may have moved into the graft. The donor-reactive repertoire was only partly measurable in a couple of subjects, lacking donor cells.

The table came from immunoSEQ multiplex PCR; TCRdb's copy has only in-frame clones and leaves some out. Among roughly 17,000 clones, 70% to 90% were seen once, and the ten largest hold approximately 35%. The sequence came from a human patient who received a liver transplant. Some T cells may have originated in the graft donor. The input for sequencing was CD8+ T cells from blood, taken 48 months after liver transplant.

CDR3 sequence reads: CASRGVNTGELFF. The CDR3 DNA is TGTGCCAGCAGGGGAGTCAACACCGGGGAGCTGTTTTTT. The chain joins TRBV19 to TRBJ2-2; a possible D gene is TRBD1 (6 bases). With 9 bases removed from V and 2 bases from J, the gap between germline ends came to 10 bases. CDR1 LNHDA and CDR2 SQIVND come from the germline V gene (reference sequence). The CDR3 consists of 13 residues. The complete variable domain, with remaining parts taken from reference TRBV19 and TRBJ2-2, reads DGGITQSPKYLFRKEGQNVTLSCEQNLNHDAMYWYRQDPGQGLRLIYYSQIVNDFQKGDIAEGYSVSREKKESFPLTVTSAQKNPTAFYLCASRGVNTGELFFGEGSRLTVL.